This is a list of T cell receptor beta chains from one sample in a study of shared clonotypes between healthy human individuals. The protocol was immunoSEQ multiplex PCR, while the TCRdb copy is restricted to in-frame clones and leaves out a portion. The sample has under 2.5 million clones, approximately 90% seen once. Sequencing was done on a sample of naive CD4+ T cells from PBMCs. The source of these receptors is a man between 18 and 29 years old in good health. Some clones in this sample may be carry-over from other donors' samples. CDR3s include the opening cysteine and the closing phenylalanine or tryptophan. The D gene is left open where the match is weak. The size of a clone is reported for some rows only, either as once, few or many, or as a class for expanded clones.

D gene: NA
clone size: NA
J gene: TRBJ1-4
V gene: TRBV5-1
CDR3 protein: CASSGGDTNEKLFF
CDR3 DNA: TGCGCCAGCAGCGGAGGGGATACTAATGAAAAACTGTTTTTT

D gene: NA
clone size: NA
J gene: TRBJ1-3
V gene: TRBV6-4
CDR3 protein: CASSDSSRGGGNTIYF
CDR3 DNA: TGTGCCAGCAGTGACTCGAGTCGGGGGGGTGGAAACACCATATATTTT

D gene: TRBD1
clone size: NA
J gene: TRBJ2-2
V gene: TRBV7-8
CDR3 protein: CASTLGQGAGGELFF
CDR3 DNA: TGTGCCAGCACCCTGGGGCAGGGGGCCGGCGGGGAGCTGTTTTTT

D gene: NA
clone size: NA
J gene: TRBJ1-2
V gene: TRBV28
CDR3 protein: CASSPRTGTSKPYGYTF
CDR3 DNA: TGTGCCAGCAGCCCACGAACTGGGACCTCCAAGCCCTATGGCTACACCTTC

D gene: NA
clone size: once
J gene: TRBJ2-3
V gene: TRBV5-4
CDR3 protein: CASSLRDTQYF
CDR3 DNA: TGTGCCAGCAGCTTGCGAGATACGCAGTATTTT

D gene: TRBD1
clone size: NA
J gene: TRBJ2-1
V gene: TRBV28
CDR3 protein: CASSGQGAPSYNEQFF
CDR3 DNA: TGTGCCAGCAGCGGACAGGGGGCCCCTTCCTACAATGAGCAGTTCTTC

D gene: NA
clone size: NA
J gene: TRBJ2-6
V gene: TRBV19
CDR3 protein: CASTPEDSGANVLTF
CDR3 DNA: TGTGCCAGTACCCCGGAGGACTCTGGGGCCAACGTCCTGACTTTC

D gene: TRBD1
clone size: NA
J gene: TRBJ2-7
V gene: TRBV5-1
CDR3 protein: CASSKGQGSYEQYF
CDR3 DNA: TGCGCCAGCAGCAAAGGACAGGGTTCCTACGAGCAGTACTTC

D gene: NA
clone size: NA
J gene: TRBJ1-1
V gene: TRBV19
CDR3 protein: CASSRGPLNTEAFF
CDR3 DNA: TGTGCCAGTAGTAGGGGTCCACTGAACACTGAAGCTTTCTTT

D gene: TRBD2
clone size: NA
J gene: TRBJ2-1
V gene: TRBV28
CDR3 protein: CASSLNQPVAGGEMRFF
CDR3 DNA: TGTGCCAGCAGTTTAAATCAACCGGTAGCGGGAGGGGAGATGAGGTTCTTC

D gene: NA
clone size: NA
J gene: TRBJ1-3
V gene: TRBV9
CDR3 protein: CASSVQVAGDTIYF
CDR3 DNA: TGTGCCAGCAGCGTACAGGTAGCTGGGGACACCATATATTTT

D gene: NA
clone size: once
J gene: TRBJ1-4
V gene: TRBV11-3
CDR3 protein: CASSLGASSHEKLFF
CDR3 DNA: TGTGCCAGCAGCTTAGGCGCCAGCAGTCATGAAAAACTGTTTTTT

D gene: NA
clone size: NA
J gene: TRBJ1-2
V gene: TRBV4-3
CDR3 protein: CASSQDPGSGNYGYTF
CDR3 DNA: TGCGCCAGCAGCCAAGATCCCGGGTCCGGGAACTATGGCTACACCTTC

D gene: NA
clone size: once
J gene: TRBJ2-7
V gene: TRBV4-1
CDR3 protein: CASSQGPQALSYEQYF
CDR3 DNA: TGCGCCAGCAGCCAAGGTCCCCAGGCCCTCTCCTACGAGCAGTACTTC

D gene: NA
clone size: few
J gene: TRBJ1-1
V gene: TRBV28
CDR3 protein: CASSSPGLNTEAFF
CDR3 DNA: TGTGCCAGCAGTTCCCCCGGACTGAACACTGAAGCTTTCTTT

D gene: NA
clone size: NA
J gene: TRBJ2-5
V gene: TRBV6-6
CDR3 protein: CASIAGNQETQYF
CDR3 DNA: TGTGCCAGCATTGCAGGTAACCAAGAGACCCAGTACTTC

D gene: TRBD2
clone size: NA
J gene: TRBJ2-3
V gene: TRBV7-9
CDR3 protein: CASSPTTSGRLFSQYF
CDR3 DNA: TGTGCCAGCAGCCCAACGACTAGCGGGAGGCTTTTCTCGCAGTATTTT

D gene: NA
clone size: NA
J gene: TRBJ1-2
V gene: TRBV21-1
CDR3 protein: CASSKADRDTKYYGYTF
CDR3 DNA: TGTGCCAGCAGCAAAGCTGACCGGGACACTAAATACTATGGCTACACCTTC

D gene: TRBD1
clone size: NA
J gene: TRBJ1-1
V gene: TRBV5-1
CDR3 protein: CASSTDRVKAEAFF
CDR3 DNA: TGCGCCAGCAGTACGGACAGGGTTAAGGCTGAAGCTTTCTTT

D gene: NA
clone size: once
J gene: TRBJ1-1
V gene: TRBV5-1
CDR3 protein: CASSFLTGGTEAFF
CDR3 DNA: TGCGCCAGCAGCTTTCTAACAGGTGGCACTGAAGCTTTCTTT

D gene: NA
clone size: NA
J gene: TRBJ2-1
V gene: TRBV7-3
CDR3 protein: CASSSTGSGGPGFLEQFF
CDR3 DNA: TGTGCCAGCAGCTCAACTGGCTCAGGAGGGCCAGGATTTCTTGAGCAGTTCTTC

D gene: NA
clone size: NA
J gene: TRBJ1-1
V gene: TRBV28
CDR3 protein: CASSPRGDTEAFF
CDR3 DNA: TGTGCCAGCAGTCCGCGGGGGGACACTGAAGCTTTCTTT

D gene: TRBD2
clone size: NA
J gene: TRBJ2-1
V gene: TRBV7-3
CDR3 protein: CASSPSGSSYNEQFF
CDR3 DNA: TGTGCCAGCAGCCCTAGCGGGAGTTCCTACAATGAGCAGTTCTTC

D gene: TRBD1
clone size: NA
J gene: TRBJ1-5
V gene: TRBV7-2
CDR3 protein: CASSSGGSQPQHF
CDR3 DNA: TGTGCCAGCAGCTCAGGGGGTTCTCAGCCCCAGCATTTT

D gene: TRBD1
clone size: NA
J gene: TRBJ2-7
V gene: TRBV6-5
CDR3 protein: CASRDEGANSYEQYF
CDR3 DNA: TGTGCCAGCAGGGACGAGGGGGCTAACTCCTACGAGCAGTACTTC

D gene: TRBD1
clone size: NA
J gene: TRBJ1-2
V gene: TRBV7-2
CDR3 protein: CASSPSGGNYGYTF
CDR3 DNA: TGCGCCAGCAGCCCTTCAGGGGGCAACTATGGCTACACCTTC

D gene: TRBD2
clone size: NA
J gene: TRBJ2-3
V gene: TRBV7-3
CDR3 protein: CASSTTSGRDTQYF
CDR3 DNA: TGTGCCAGCAGCACGACTAGCGGCAGAGATACGCAGTATTTT

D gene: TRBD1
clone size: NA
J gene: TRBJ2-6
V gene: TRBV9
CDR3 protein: CASSKGQGLGSGANVLTF
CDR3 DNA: TGTGCCAGCAGCAAAGGACAGGGGTTGGGGTCTGGGGCCAACGTCCTGACTTTC

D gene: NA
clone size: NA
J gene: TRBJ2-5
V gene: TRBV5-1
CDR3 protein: CASSLGVVGGSETQYF
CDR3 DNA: TGCGCCAGCAGCTTGGGAGTGGTGGGAGGTTCAGAGACCCAGTACTTC

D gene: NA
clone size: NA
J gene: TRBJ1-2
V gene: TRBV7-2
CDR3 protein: CASSFPRGGYGYTF
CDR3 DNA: TGTGCCAGCAGCTTCCCAAGAGGGGGCTATGGCTACACCTTC

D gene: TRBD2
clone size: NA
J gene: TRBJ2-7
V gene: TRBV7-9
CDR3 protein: CASSLLQGGFEQYF
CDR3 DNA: TGTGCCAGCAGCTTACTTCAGGGAGGGTTCGAGCAGTACTTC

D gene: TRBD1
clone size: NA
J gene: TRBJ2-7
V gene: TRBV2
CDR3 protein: CASGDRGRGEQYF
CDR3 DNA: TGTGCCAGCGGGGACAGGGGGCGAGGGGAGCAGTACTTC

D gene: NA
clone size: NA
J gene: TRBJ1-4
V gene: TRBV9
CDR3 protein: CASSTYGGEKLFF
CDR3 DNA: TGTGCCAGCAGTACGTACGGGGGTGAAAAACTGTTTTTT

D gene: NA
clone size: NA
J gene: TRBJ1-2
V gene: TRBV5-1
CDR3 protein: CASSLAQGYGYTF
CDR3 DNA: TGCGCCAGCAGCTTGGCGCAGGGCTATGGCTACACCTTC

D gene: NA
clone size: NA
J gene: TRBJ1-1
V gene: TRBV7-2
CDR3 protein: CASSLYTNTEAFF
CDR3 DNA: TGTGCCAGCAGCTTATACACGAACACTGAAGCTTTCTTT

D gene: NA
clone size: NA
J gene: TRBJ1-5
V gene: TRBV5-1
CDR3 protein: CASSRGEGQPQHF
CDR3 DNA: TGCGCCAGCAGCCGGGGGGAAGGTCAGCCCCAGCATTTT

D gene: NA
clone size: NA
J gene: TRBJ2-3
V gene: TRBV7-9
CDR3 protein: CASSLAGGRGDTQYF
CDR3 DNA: TGTGCCAGCAGCTTAGCGGGGGGCCGGGGAGATACGCAGTATTTT

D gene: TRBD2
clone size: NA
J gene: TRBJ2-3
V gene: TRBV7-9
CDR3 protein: CASSLRTSGSADTQYF
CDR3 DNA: TGTGCCAGCAGCCTAAGGACTAGCGGGAGTGCAGATACGCAGTATTTT

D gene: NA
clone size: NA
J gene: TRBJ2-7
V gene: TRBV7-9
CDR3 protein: CASSLVRVSGQYF
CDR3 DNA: TGTGCCAGCAGCTTAGTGAGAGTGTCCGGGCAGTACTTC

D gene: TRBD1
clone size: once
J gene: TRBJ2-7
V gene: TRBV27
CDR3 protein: CASSLVAGGPYEQYF
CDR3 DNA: TGTGCCAGCAGTTTAGTGGCAGGGGGCCCCTACGAGCAGTACTTC